This is a list of T cell receptor beta chains from one sample in a study of identical twins. TCRdb processed the 5' RACE reads anew with MiXCR; each CDR3 protein has one entry. The sample consists of approximately 220,000 distinct CDR3 sequences, roughly 9.4% of them appearing once. The source material was memory (CD45RO+) T cells sorted from blood. The source of these receptors is a woman under 30 in good health. Each CDR3 is given with its conserved first and last residue. The D gene is left open where the match is weak. Size tells how often a clone was seen (once, few, many) or the class of an expanded clone, and some rows leave it out.

V,size,J,D,length,CDR3,DNA
TRBV4-2,few,TRBJ2-5,-,16,CASRLGSDRYQETQYF,TGTGCCAGCAGGCTAGGGAGCGATCGGTACCAAGAGACCCAGTACTTC
TRBV6-2/TRBV6-3,few,TRBJ2-7,-,13,CASSVDANYEQYF,TGTGCCAGCAGTGTAGACGCGAACTACGAGCAGTACTTC
TRBV5-1,many,TRBJ2-7,-,12,CASSHGIREQYF,TGCGCCAGCAGCCACGGTATCCGGGAGCAGTACTTC
TRBV12-3/TRBV12-4,-,TRBJ1-1,TRBD1,14,CASRDPGQGPEAFF,TGTGCCAGCAGGGATCCGGGACAGGGGCCTGAAGCTTTCTTT
TRBV5-1,-,TRBJ2-1,-,17,CASSLGAGLGPHNEQFF,TGCGCCAGCAGCTTGGGGGCGGGACTGGGGCCTCACAATGAGCAGTTCTTC
TRBV20-1,-,TRBJ2-5,-,13,CSARRTNEETQYF,TGCAGTGCTAGGAGGACAAACGAAGAGACCCAGTACTTC
TRBV20-1,many,TRBJ2-7,-,12,CSARAPAHEQYF,TGCAGTGCTAGAGCTCCCGCCCACGAGCAGTACTTC
TRBV13,few,TRBJ2-1,-,16,CASSFQTASSYNEQFF,TGTGCCAGCAGCTTCCAGACCGCCAGCTCCTACAATGAGCAGTTCTTC
TRBV12-3/TRBV12-4,many,TRBJ2-5,TRBD1,15,CASSRGTGGGETQYF,TGTGCCAGCAGTCGCGGGACAGGGGGCGGGGAGACCCAGTACTTC
TRBV3-1,few,TRBJ2-7,-,11,CASSQLYEQYF,TGTGCCAGCAGCCAATTGTACGAGCAGTACTTC
TRBV7-2,few,TRBJ1-5,-,11,CAGGVCQPQHF,TGTGCGGGGGGGGTGTGTCAGCCCCAGCATTTT
TRBV20-1,-,TRBJ2-5,-,13,CSAVILRTETQYF,TGCAGCGCTGTTATTCTGAGGACAGAGACCCAGTACTTC
TRBV6-1,-,TRBJ2-7,TRBD1,14,CASSRQGTIYEQYF,TGTGCCAGCAGCCGACAGGGAACTATCTACGAGCAGTACTTC
TRBV18,-,TRBJ1-4,TRBD1,15,CASSLRDRAHEKLFF,TGTGCCAGCTCCCTACGGGACAGGGCGCATGAAAAACTGTTTTTT
TRBV5-1,-,TRBJ1-3,TRBD1,15,CASSGQGVAGNTIYF,TGCGCCAGCAGCGGACAGGGAGTAGCTGGAAACACCATATATTTT
TRBV3-1,many,TRBJ2-5,-,15,CASSQDGSLRETQYF,TGTGCCAGCAGCCAAGATGGCTCTCTGAGAGAGACCCAGTACTTC
TRBV27,few,TRBJ2-1,-,13,CASSYSGNIEQFF,TGTGCCAGCAGTTATTCGGGGAATATTGAGCAGTTCTTC
TRBV6-5,-,TRBJ2-3,-,15,CASSYRSKNTDTQYF,TGTGCCAGCAGTTACAGGAGTAAAAACACAGATACGCAGTATTTT
TRBV2,-,TRBJ2-5,TRBD1,13,CASTYRGRETQYF,TGTGCCAGCACTTACAGGGGACGGGAGACCCAGTACTTC
TRBV14,-,TRBJ2-1,-,16,CASSQYRLFNGYEQFF,TGTGCCAGCAGCCAATATCGTCTCTTCAACGGCTATGAGCAGTTCTTC
TRBV28,-,TRBJ2-1,-,12,CASSFVVGEQFF,TGTGCCAGCAGTTTTGTCGTAGGTGAGCAGTTCTTC
TRBV15,few,TRBJ2-7,TRBD2,15,CATSRGLAGGGEQYF,TGTGCCACCAGCAGAGGACTAGCGGGGGGGGGCGAGCAGTACTTC
TRBV7-2,-,TRBJ2-5,TRBD1,14,CASSPRQGGETQYF,TGTGCCAGCAGCCCGCGACAGGGCGGAGAGACCCAGTACTTC
TRBV19,few,TRBJ1-3,-,13,CASSPHSGNTIYF,TGTGCCAGTAGCCCCCACTCTGGAAACACCATATATTTT
TRBV6-4,many,TRBJ2-3,TRBD2,14,CASSVSGSTDTQYF,TGTGCCAGCAGTGTTAGCGGGAGCACAGATACGCAGTATTTT
TRBV20-1,many,TRBJ2-2,-,13,CSATTDWTGELFF,TGCAGTGCTACAACCGACTGGACCGGGGAGCTGTTTTTT
TRBV7-2,-,TRBJ2-1,-,15,CASSLVQERYNEQFF,TGTGCCAGCAGCTTAGTCCAGGAGCGGTATAATGAGCAGTTCTTC
TRBV6-1,-,TRBJ1-5,-,13,CASRPNTYQPQHF,TGTGCCAGCAGACCGAACACCTATCAGCCCCAGCATTTT
TRBV27,few,TRBJ2-7,-,15,CASSFYRDINYEQYF,TGTGCCAGCAGTTTTTATAGGGACATAAACTACGAGCAGTACTTC
TRBV2,-,TRBJ2-3,-,14,CASRSRMATDTQYF,TGTGCCAGCAGGTCCCGTATGGCCACAGATACGCAGTATTTT
TRBV5-1,many,TRBJ2-7,-,14,CASSSARGAFEQYF,TGCGCCAGCAGCTCCGCCAGGGGGGCCTTCGAGCAGTACTTC
TRBV12-3/TRBV12-4,many,TRBJ1-2,TRBD1,16,CASSLGVGQGVSGYTF,TGTGCCAGCAGTTTAGGTGTGGGACAGGGGGTGTCTGGCTACACCTTC
TRBV25-1,many,TRBJ2-3,TRBD1,15,CASSGDSLATDTQYF,TGTGCCAGCAGTGGGGACAGCTTAGCCACAGATACGCAGTATTTT
TRBV6-1,few,TRBJ1-6,-,14,CASTPGTTNSPLHF,TGTGCCAGCACCCCGGGGACTACTAATTCACCCCTCCACTTT
TRBV4-3,many,TRBJ2-3,-,13,CASSHANTDTQYF,TGCGCCAGCAGCCACGCCAACACAGATACGCAGTATTTT
TRBV27,-,TRBJ2-3,-,13,CASSFVRSDTQYF,TGTGCCAGCAGTTTTGTGAGAAGCGATACGCAGTATTTT
TRBV12-3/TRBV12-4,many,TRBJ1-6,-,13,CASSLQGYSPLHF,TGTGCCAGCAGTTTGCAGGGATATTCACCCCTCCACTTT
TRBV11-2,many,TRBJ2-2,TRBD1,13,CASSPGTGGELFF,TGTGCCAGCAGCCCCGGGACAGGCGGGGAGCTGTTTTTT